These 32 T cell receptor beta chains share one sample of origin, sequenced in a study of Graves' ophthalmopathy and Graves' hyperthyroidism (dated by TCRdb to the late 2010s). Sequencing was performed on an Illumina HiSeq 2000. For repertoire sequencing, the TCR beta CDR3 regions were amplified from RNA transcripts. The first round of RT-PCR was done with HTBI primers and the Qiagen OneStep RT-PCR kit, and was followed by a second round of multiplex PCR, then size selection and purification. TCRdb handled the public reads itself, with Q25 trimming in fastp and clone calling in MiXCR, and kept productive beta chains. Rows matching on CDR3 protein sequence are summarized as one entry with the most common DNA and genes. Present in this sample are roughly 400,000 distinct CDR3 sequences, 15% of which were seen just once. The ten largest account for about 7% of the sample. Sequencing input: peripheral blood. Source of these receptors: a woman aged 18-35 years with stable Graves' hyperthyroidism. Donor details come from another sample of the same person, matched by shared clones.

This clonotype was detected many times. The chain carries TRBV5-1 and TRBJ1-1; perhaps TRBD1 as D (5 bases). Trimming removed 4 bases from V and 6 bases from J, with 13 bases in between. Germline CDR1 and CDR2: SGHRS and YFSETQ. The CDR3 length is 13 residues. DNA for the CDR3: TGCGCCAGCAGCCTTTGGGGCCCCCCTGAAGCTTTCTTT. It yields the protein CASSLWGPPEAFF.

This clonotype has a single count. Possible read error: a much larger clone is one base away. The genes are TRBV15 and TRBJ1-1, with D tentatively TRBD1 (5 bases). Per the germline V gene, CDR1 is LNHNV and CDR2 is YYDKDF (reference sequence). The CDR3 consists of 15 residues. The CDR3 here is CATCRDPDGGTEAFF. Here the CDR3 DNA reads TGTGCCACCTGCAGAGATCCAGATGGGGGGACTGAAGCTTTCTTT. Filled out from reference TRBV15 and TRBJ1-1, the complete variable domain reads DAMVIQNPRYQVTQFGKPVTLSCSQTLNHNVMYWYQQKSSQAPKLLFHYYDKDFNNEADTPDNFQSRRPNTSFCFLDIRSPGLGDTAMYLCATCRDPDGGTEAFFGQGTRLTVV.

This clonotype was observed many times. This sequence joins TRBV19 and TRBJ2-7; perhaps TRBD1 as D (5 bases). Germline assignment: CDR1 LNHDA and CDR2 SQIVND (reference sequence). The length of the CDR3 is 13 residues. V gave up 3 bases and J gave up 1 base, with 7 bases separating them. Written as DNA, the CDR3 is TGTGCCAGTAGTATCGACAGTTCCTACGAGCAGTACTTC. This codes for CASSIDSSYEQYF.

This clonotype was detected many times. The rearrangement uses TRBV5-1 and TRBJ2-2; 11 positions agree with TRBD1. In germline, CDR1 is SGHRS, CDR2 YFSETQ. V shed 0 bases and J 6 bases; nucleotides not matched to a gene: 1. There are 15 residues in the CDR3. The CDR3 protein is CASSLGTGGPGELFF. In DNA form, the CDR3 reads TGCGCCAGCAGCTTGGGGACAGGGGGCCCCGGGGAGCTGTTTTTT.

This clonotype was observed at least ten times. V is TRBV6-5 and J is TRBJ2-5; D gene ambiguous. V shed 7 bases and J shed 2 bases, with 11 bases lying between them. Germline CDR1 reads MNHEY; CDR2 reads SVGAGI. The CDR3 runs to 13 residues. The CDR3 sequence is CASTPLGQETQYF. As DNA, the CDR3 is TGTGCCAGCACCCCTCTAGGTCAAGAGACCCAGTACTTC.

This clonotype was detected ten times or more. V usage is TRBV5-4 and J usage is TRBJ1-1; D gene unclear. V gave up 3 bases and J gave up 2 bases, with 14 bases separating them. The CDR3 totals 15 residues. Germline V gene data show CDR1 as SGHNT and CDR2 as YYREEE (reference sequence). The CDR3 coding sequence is TGTGCCAGCAGCTCCGCCTGGACGGGCAACACTGAAGCTTTCTTT. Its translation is CASSSAWTGNTEAFF. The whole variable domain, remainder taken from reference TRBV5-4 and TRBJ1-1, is ETGVTQSPTHLIKTRGQQVTLRCSSQSGHNTVSWYQQALGQGPQFIFQYYREEENGRGNFPPRFSGLQFPNYSSELNVNALELDDSALYLCASSSAWTGNTEAFFGQGTRLTVV.

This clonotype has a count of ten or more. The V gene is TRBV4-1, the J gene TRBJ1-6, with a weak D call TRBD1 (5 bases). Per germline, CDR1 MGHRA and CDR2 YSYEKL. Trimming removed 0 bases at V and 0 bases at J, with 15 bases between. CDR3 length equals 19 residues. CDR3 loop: CASSQEGAMQSSYNSPLHF. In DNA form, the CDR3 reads TGCGCCAGCAGCCAAGAAGGGGCCATGCAGAGCTCCTATAATTCACCCCTCCACTTT.

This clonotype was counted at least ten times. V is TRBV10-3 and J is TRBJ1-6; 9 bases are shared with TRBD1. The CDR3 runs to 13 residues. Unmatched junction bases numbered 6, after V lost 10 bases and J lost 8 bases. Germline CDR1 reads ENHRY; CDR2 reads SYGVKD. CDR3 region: CATRTGEYSPLHF. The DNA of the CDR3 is TGTGCCACTCGGACAGGGGAGTATTCACCCCTCCACTTT.

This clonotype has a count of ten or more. This CDR3 reads CASSYLYRGQGNTIYF. The CDR3 nucleotides are TGTGCCAGCAGTTACTTGTACAGGGGGCAGGGAAACACCATATATTTT. This chain uses TRBV6-5 with TRBJ1-3; 9 nucleotides align to TRBD1. The length of the CDR3 is 16 residues. The V segment lost 1 base and the J segment 4 bases; nucleotides outside the gene matches: 5. The germline CDR1 and CDR2 sequences are MNHEY and SVGAGI.

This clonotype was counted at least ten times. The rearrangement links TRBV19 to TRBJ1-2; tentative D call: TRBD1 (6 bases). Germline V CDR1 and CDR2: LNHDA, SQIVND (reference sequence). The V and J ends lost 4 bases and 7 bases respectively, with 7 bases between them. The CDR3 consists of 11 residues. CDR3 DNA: TGTGCCAGTAGTACAGGGGTTGGCTACACCTTC. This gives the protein CASSTGVGYTF.

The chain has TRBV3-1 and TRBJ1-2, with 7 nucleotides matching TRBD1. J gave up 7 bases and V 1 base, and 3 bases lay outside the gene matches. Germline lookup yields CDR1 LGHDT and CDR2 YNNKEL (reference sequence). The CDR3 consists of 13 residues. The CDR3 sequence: CASSQVQGIGYTF. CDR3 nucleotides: TGTGCCAGCAGCCAAGTACAGGGGATTGGCTACACCTTC.

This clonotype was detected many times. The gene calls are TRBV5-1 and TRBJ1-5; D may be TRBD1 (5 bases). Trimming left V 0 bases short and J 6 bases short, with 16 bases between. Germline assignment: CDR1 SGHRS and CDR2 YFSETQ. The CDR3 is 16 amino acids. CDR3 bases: TGCGCCAGCAGCTTGGAGGGGTTGGGAGGAAGTCAGCCCCAGCATTTT. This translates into CASSLEGLGGSQPQHF.

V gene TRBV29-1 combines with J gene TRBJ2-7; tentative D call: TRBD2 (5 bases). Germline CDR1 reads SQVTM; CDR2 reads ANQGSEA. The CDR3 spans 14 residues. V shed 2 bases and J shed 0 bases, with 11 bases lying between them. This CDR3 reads CSVEIGGSSYEQYF. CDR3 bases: TGCAGCGTTGAAATAGGTGGGAGCTCCTACGAGCAGTACTTC.

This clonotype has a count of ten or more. The CDR3: CASSIMEGGEAFF. The CDR3 nucleotides are TGTGCCAGTAGTATAATGGAGGGGGGTGAAGCTTTCTTT. The rearrangement links TRBV19 to TRBJ1-1; the D gene is possibly TRBD1 (6 bases). Germline CDR1 is LNHDA and CDR2 is SQIVND (reference sequence). With 2 bases removed from V and 7 bases from J, the gap between germline ends came to 11 bases. This CDR3 spans 13 amino acids.

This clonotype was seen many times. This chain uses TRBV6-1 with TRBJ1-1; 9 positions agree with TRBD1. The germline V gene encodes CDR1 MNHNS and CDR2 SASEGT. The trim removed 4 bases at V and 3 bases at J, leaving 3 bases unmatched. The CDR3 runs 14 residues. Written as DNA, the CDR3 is TGTGCCAGCAGTGTACAGGGGGCGGACACTGAAGCTTTCTTT. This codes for CASSVQGADTEAFF.

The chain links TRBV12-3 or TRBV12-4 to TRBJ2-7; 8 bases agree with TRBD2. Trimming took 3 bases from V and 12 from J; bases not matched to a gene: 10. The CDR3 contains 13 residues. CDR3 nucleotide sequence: TGTGCCAGCAGTTTTGGGACTAGTGCACAGGTGTACTTC. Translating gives CASSFGTSAQVYF.

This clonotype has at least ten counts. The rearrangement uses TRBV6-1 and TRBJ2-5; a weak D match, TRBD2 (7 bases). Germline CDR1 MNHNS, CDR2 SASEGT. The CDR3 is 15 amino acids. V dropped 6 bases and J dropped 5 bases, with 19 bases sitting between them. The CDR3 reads CASSPAGVGGETQYF. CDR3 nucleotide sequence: TGTGCCAGCAGCCCCGCAGGGGTGGGAGGGGAGACCCAGTACTTC.

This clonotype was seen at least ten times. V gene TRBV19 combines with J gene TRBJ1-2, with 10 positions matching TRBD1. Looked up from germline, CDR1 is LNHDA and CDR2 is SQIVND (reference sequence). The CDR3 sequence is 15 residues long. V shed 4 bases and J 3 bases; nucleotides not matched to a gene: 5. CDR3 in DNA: TGTGCCAGTAGTAGACAGGGGGCGGCAGACTATGGCTACACCTTC. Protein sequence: CASSRQGAADYGYTF.

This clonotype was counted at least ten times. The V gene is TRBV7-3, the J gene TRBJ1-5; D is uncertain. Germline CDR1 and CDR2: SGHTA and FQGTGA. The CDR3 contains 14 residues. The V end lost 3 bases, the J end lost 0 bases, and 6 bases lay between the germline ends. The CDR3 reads CASSLSHSNQPQHF. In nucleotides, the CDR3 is TGTGCCAGCAGCTTGAGCCATAGCAATCAGCCCCAGCATTTT.

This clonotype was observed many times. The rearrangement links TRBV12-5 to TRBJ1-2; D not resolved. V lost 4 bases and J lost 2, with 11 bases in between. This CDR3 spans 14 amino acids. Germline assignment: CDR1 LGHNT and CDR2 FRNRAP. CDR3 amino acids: CASGSGRPNYGYTF. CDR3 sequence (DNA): TGTGCTAGTGGTTCAGGACGGCCAAACTATGGCTACACCTTC.

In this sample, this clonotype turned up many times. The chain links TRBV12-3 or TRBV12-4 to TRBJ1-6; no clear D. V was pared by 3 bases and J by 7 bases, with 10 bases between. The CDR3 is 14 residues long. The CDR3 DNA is TGTGCCAGCAGTTTCGGCATGGGAAATTCACCCCTCCACTTT. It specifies CASSFGMGNSPLHF.

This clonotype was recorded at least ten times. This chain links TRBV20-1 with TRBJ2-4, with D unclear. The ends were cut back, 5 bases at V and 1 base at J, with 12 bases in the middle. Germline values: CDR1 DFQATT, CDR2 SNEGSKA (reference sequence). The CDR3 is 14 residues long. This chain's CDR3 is CSASEGNAKNIQYF. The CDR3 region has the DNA TGCAGTGCTTCGGAAGGAAACGCCAAAAACATTCAGTACTTC.

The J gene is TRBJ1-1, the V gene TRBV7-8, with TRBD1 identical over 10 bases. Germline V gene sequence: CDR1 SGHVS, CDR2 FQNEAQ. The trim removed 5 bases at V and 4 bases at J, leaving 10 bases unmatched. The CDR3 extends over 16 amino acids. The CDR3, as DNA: TGTGCCAGCAGCGTGCGGGACAGGGGCCGGATCACTGAAGCTTTCTTT. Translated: CASSVRDRGRITEAFF.

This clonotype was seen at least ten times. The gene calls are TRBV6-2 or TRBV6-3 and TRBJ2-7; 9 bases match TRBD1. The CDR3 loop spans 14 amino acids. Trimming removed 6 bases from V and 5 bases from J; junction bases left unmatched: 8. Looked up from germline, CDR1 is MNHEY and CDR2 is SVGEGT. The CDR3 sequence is CASRPGQGPHEQYF. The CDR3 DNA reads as TGTGCCAGCAGACCGGGACAGGGTCCCCACGAGCAGTACTTC.

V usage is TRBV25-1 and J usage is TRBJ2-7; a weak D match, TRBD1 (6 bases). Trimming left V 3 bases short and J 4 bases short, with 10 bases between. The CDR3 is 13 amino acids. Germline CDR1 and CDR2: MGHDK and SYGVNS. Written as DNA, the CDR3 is TGTGCCAGCAGTGATCCCAGGGGTTACGAGCAGTACTTC. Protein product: CASSDPRGYEQYF.

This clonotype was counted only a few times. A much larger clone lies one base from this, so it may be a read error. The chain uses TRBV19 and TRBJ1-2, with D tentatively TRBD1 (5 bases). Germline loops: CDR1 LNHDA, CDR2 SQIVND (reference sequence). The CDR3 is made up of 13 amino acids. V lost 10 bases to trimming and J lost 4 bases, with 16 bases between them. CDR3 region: CANKGRGAYGYTF. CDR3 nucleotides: TGTGCCAATAAGGGTAGGGGTGCCTATGGCTACACCTTC.

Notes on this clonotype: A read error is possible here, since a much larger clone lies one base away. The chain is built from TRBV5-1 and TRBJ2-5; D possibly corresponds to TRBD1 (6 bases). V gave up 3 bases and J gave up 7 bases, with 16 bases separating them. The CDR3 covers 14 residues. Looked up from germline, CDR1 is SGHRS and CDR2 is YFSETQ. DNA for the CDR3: TGCGCCAGCAGCTATACAGGGTCCGCAGCGACCCAGTACTTC. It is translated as CASSYTGSAATQYF.

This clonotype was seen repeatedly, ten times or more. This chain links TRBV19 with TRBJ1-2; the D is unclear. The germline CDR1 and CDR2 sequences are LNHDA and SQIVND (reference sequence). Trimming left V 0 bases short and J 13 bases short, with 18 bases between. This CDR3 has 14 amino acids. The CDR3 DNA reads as TGTGCCAGTAGTATAGAAGCTCGGTGGGCTCGCATCACCTTC. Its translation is CASSIEARWARITF.

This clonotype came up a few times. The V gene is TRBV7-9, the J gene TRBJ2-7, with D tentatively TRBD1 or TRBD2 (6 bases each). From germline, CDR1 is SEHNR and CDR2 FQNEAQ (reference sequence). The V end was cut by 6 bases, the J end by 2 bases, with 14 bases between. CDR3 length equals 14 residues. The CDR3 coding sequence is TGTGCCAGCAGTCCCTCGGGGGCCACCTACGAGCAGTACTTC. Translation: CASSPSGATYEQYF.

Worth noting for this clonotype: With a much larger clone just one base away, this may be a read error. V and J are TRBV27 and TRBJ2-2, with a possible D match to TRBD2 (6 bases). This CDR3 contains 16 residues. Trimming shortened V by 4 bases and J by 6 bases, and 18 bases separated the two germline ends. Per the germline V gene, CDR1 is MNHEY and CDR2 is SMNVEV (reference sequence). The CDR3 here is CASSCSSTRGAGELFF. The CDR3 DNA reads TGTGCCAGCAGTTGCTCCTCTACGCGGGGAGCCGGGGAGCTGTTTTTT.

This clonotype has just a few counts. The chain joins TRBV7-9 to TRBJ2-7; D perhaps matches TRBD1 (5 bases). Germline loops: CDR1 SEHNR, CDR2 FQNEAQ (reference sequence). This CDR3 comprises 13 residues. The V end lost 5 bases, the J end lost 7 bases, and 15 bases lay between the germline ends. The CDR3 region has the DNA TGTGCCAGCAGCCAAGGGGCCCGTCGGGAGCAGTACTTC. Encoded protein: CASSQGARREQYF.

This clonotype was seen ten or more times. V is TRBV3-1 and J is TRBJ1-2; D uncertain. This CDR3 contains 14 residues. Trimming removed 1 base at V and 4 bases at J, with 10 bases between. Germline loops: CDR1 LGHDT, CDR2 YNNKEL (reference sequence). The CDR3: CASSQVPGSYGYTF. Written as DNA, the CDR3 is TGTGCCAGCAGCCAAGTCCCAGGCTCCTATGGCTACACCTTC.